Shown below are 29 T cell receptor beta chains from a single sample sequenced in a study of radiotherapy plus CTLA-4 blockade in lung cancer. Produced via immunoSEQ multiplex PCR; TCRdb's table is partial and in-frame only. The table shows about 98,000 clones, with 75% to 85% occurring only once. The sample was peripheral blood, taken from a patient treated with radiotherapy plus ipilimumab. These receptors originate from a human donor with non-small cell lung cancer who had a partial response to radiotherapy plus ipilimumab.

The chain employs TRBV11-2 and TRBJ1-5; TRBD1 aligns across 9 bases. CDR3 length: 15 amino acids. The V and J ends lost 5 bases and 4 bases, in that order; junction bases with no gene match: 6. The germline gives CDR1 SGHAT, CDR2 FQNNGV. As DNA, the CDR3 is TGTGCCAGCAGCCCCGACAGGGGGGCGAATCAGCCCCAGCATTTT. This translates into CASSPDRGANQPQHF.

The count of this clone is one. The CDR3: CASSSTSGRAWEREQYF. In DNA form, the CDR3 reads TGTGCCAGCAGCTCGACAAGCGGGAGGGCCTGGGAGCGCGAGCAGTACTTC. V gene TRBV7-9 combines with J gene TRBJ2-7; 10 bases are a match to TRBD2. Germline V gene sequence: CDR1 SEHNR, CDR2 FQNEAQ (reference sequence). This CDR3 region has 17 residues. The V segment lost 4 bases and the J segment 6 bases; nucleotides outside the gene matches: 15.

This sequence joins TRBV27 and TRBJ2-1; TRBD2 agrees at 8 bases. CDR3 length: 15 residues. V trimming: 2 bases; J trimming: 8 bases; junction bases outside the gene matches: 8. Germline CDR1 MNHEY, CDR2 SMNVEV (reference sequence). Here the CDR3 reads CASSLVSGSSYEQFF. CDR3 DNA sequence: TGTGCCAGCAGTTTAGTGAGCGGGAGCAGCTATGAGCAGTTCTTC.

The V gene is TRBV6-1, the J gene TRBJ2-7; the D is unclear. The CDR3 runs to 14 residues. The V gene's germline CDR1 is MNHNS and CDR2 SASEGT. Deletions cut 4 bases from V and 1 base from J, with 11 bases between. As DNA, the CDR3 is TGTGCCAGCAGTGTCCCGCAGGTTTCCTACGAGCAGTACTTC. It is translated as CASSVPQVSYEQYF.

This clone was counted once. The V gene is TRBV27, the J gene TRBJ2-7, with D possibly TRBD1 on 6 matching bases. The germline gives CDR1 MNHEY, CDR2 SMNVEV (reference sequence). Trimming pared 2 bases from V and 2 bases from J, leaving 13 bases between. CDR3 length: 15 residues. The CDR3 is CASSLNWAGAYEQYF. In nucleotides, the CDR3 is TGTGCCAGCAGTTTAAACTGGGCAGGGGCCTACGAGCAGTACTTC.

The chain carries TRBV18 and TRBJ2-7; 10 bases agree with TRBD2. CDR3 size: 16 residues. With 3 bases clipped from V and 2 bases from J, the junction kept 7 bases outside the gene matches. In germline, CDR1 is KGHSH, CDR2 LQKENI. The CDR3 loop reads CASSPNPSGGTYEQYF. CDR3 bases: TGTGCCAGCTCACCCAATCCTAGCGGGGGTACCTACGAGCAGTACTTC.

Comment on this clone: This specimen includes other DNA sequences encoding the same CDR3. This chain uses TRBV2 with TRBJ1-5; D gene ambiguous. The CDR3 extends over 12 amino acids. Germline V lookup: CDR1 SNHLY, CDR2 FYNNEI. V lost 2 bases and J lost 5, with 4 bases in between. CDR3 coding DNA: TGTGCCAGCAGTGAACCCTATCAGCCCCAGCATTTT. It codes for CASSEPYQPQHF.

The chain is built from TRBV6-5 and TRBJ1-2, with D perhaps TRBD1 (5 bases). Per the germline V gene, CDR1 is MNHEY and CDR2 is SVGAGI. The ends were cut back, 6 bases at V and 4 bases at J, with 9 bases in the middle. The CDR3 has 12 residues. In nucleotides, the CDR3 is TGTGCCAGCAGCAGGGAGGGCTATGGCTACACCTTC. This codes for CASSREGYGYTF.

The chain carries TRBV6-4 and TRBJ2-7, with 9 bases fitting TRBD2. Per the germline V gene, CDR1 is MRHNA and CDR2 is SNTAGT. This CDR3 is built from 14 residues. Unmatched junction bases numbered 5, after V lost 5 bases and J lost 3 bases. The CDR3 DNA follows: TGTGCCAGCAGTTACGGGCGGGAGGGCTACGAGCAGTACTTC. This codes for CASSYGREGYEQYF.

This clone was recorded a few times. The V call is TRBV28, the J call TRBJ1-3; D not resolved. Deletions cut 7 bases from V and 0 bases from J, with 10 bases between. In germline, CDR1 is MDHEN, CDR2 SYDVKM. The CDR3 sequence is 14 residues long. CDR3 residues: CASKPPVSGNTIYF. The CDR3, as DNA: TGTGCCAGCAAACCCCCGGTCTCTGGAAACACCATATATTTT.

V is TRBV5-1 and J is TRBJ2-3; 11 positions agree with TRBD2. The trim removed 4 bases at V and 4 bases at J, leaving 26 bases unmatched. The CDR3 is made up of 22 amino acids. Germline V lookup: CDR1 SGHRS, CDR2 YFSETQ. As DNA, the CDR3 is TGCGCCAGCAGCCCGTTCGGCCCAAGACTAGCGGGATCCAAAAACGTCGCAGATACGCAGTATTTT. This codes for CASSPFGPRLAGSKNVADTQYF.

The CDR3 DNA follows: TGTGCCAGCAGCCCGACGGGAACCTACGAGCAGTACTTC. It yields the protein CASSPTGTYEQYF. This chain links TRBV7-9 with TRBJ2-7; the D gene is possibly TRBD2 (5 bases). This CDR3 is 13 amino acids long. The V and J ends lost 5 bases and 2 bases respectively, with 10 bases between them. CDR1 and CDR2 (germline): SEHNR, FQNEAQ (reference sequence).

The chain combines TRBV2 with TRBJ2-1; 10 bases line up with TRBD1. CDR1 and CDR2 from the germline V gene are SNHLY and FYNNEI. V trimming: 10 bases; J trimming: 4 bases; junction bases outside the gene matches: 10. This CDR3 is 15 amino acids long. CDR3 amino acids: CATKTGGAQYNEQFF. CDR3 nucleotides: TGTGCCACCAAGACAGGGGGCGCCCAGTACAATGAGCAGTTCTTC.

The CDR3 sequence is CASSPLTLAKNIQYF. The CDR3 DNA reads TGTGCCAGCAGTCCCCTCACTCTAGCCAAAAACATTCAGTACTTC. This sequence joins TRBV27 and TRBJ2-4; the D is unclear. The CDR3 covers 15 residues. Germline V gives CDR1 MNHEY, CDR2 SMNVEV (reference sequence). Trimming cost V 5 bases and J 0 bases, with 11 bases left between them.

The sample holds a few counts of this clone. The rearrangement uses TRBV27 and TRBJ1-2; the D gene is possibly TRBD1 (6 bases). V shed 2 bases and J shed 10 bases, with 11 bases lying between them. The germline V gene has CDR1 MNHEY and CDR2 SMNVEV (reference sequence). The CDR3 runs 12 residues. CDR3 nucleotide sequence: TGTGCCAGCAGTTTACAGGGGTTTGACTACACCTTC. Its protein product is CASSLQGFDYTF.

The gene calls are TRBV19 and TRBJ1-1, with TRBD1 as a possible D gene (6 bases). This CDR3 has 15 residues. Trimming took 7 bases from V and 5 from J, leaving 20 bases between them. Germline lookup yields CDR1 LNHDA and CDR2 SQIVND (reference sequence). CDR3 sequence: CASTLFLGGETEAFF. In DNA, the CDR3 is TGTGCCAGTACCCTATTTTTAGGGGGGGAGACTGAAGCTTTCTTT.

The genes are TRBV2 and TRBJ2-1; D gene ambiguous. The CDR3 spans 14 residues. Trimming left V 6 bases short and J 0 bases short, with 9 bases between. Per germline, CDR1 SNHLY and CDR2 FYNNEI. CDR3 amino acids: CASRWQISYNEQFF. The CDR3, as DNA: TGTGCCAGCAGGTGGCAGATCTCCTACAATGAGCAGTTCTTC.

This clone was recorded only once. The rearrangement joins TRBV6-6 to TRBJ2-1; D is unclear. Trimming shortened V by 2 bases and J by 5 bases, and 13 bases separated the two germline ends. The CDR3 consists of 15 residues. The germline V gene encodes CDR1 MNHNY and CDR2 SVGAGI (reference sequence). In DNA form, the CDR3 reads TGTGCCAGCAGTTACGCCTCTAGTTTCCACAATGAGCAGTTCTTC. It specifies CASSYASSFHNEQFF.

This chain joins TRBV19 and TRBJ1-4; possibly TRBD1 for D (6 bases). V was pared by 10 bases and J by 5 bases, with 17 bases between. The length of the CDR3 is 14 residues. CDR1 LNHDA and CDR2 SQIVND come from the germline V gene (reference sequence). DNA of the CDR3: TGTGCCACCTCCCGGGACACTCTAAATGAAAAACTGTTTTTT. The encoded protein is CATSRDTLNEKLFF.

The rearrangement uses TRBV6-5 and TRBJ2-5; possibly TRBD1 for D (5 bases). V lost 2 bases, J lost 5 bases, and 12 bases lay in between. This CDR3 contains 14 residues. CDR1 MNHEY and CDR2 SVGAGI come from the germline V gene. CDR3 loop: CASSYGAFPETQYF. Here the CDR3 DNA reads TGTGCCAGCAGTTACGGGGCTTTTCCGGAGACCCAGTACTTC.

A single count supports this clone. This chain joins TRBV9 and TRBJ1-1, with 9 bases lining up with TRBD1. This CDR3 region has 14 residues. Germline assignment: CDR1 SGDLS and CDR2 YYNGEE. V lost 3 bases and J lost 4; bases outside the gene matches: 4. The CDR3 is CASSDMTGGTEAFF. In nucleotides, the CDR3 is TGTGCCAGCAGCGACATGACAGGGGGCACTGAAGCTTTCTTT.

This clone was seen only a few times. The chain joins TRBV7-8 to TRBJ2-4, with a tentative D call TRBD1 (5 bases). The CDR3 is 16 residues long. The V and J ends lost 1 base and 0 bases respectively, with 10 bases between them. The germline V gene has CDR1 SGHVS and CDR2 FQNEAQ. CDR3 coding DNA: TGTGCCAGCAGCTTAGAGGGGTTCTTAGCCAAAAACATTCAGTACTTC. It specifies CASSLEGFLAKNIQYF.

The chain is built from TRBV30 and TRBJ2-3; tentatively, D is TRBD1 (5 bases). V lost 5 bases and J lost 1, with 10 bases in between. Germline-derived CDR1 and CDR2 are GTSNPN and SVGIG (reference sequence). This CDR3 is 13 amino acids long. The CDR3 DNA sequence: TGTGCCTGGGGGGTAGGGGGCACAGATACGCAGTATTTT. Amino acid sequence: CAWGVGGTDTQYF.

The chain combines TRBV11-1 with TRBJ2-7, with D unresolved. Germline V gene data show CDR1 as SGHAT and CDR2 as FQDESV (reference sequence). The CDR3 extends over 14 amino acids. V was clipped by 1 base and J by 1 base, with 8 bases between them. CDR3 nucleotide sequence: TGTGCCAGCAGCTTAGAACGGGTTTCCTACGAGCAGTACTTC. Translation: CASSLERVSYEQYF.

The chain has TRBV27 and TRBJ2-5; TRBD2 is a possible D gene (6 bases). V lost 2 bases to trimming and J lost 8 bases, with 15 bases between them. Germline assignment: CDR1 MNHEY and CDR2 SMNVEV (reference sequence). The CDR3 is made up of 14 amino acids. DNA for the CDR3: TGTGCCAGCAGTTTAAGGGACTTTCGGGATACCCAGTACTTC. This translates into CASSLRDFRDTQYF.

The chain is built from TRBV5-1 and TRBJ1-1; D is unresolved. V was trimmed by 3 bases and J by 7 bases, leaving 13 bases between them. This CDR3 has 13 residues. CDR1 is SGHRS and CDR2 is YFSETQ in the germline V gene. The CDR3, as DNA: TGCGCCAGCAGCTCCAATCCCCCGGGTGAAGCTTTCTTT. Its protein product is CASSSNPPGEAFF.

The rearrangement joins TRBV30 to TRBJ2-1; 9 bases are shared with TRBD1. Unmatched junction bases numbered 4, after V lost 1 base and J lost 6 bases. The CDR3 consists of 14 residues. Per germline, CDR1 GTSNPN and CDR2 SVGIG (reference sequence). Here the CDR3 DNA reads TGTGCCTGGAGTGCGGGACAGGGTGGCAATGAGCAGTTCTTC. It encodes CAWSAGQGGNEQFF.

V and J are TRBV18 and TRBJ1-1; possibly TRBD1 for D (6 bases). Germline V gene sequence: CDR1 KGHSH, CDR2 LQKENI. Trimming cost V 6 bases and J 4 bases, with 15 bases left between them. This CDR3 spans 14 amino acids. The CDR3 DNA is TGTGCCAGCTCCACGGGGGGGCAGGGCACTGAAGCTTTCTTT. Encoded protein: CASSTGGQGTEAFF.

This clone occurred many times. The chain joins TRBV28 to TRBJ2-4; D may be TRBD2 (8 bases). This CDR3 spans 16 amino acids. Germline CDR1 MDHEN, CDR2 SYDVKM. V lost 6 bases to trimming and J lost 6 bases, with 21 bases between them. CDR3 DNA sequence: TGTGCCAGCAGCGAGGGGGCGGGAGGCCCCAGAAACATTCAGTACTTC. The encoded protein is CASSEGAGGPRNIQYF.